These T cell receptor beta chains were read from a single sample in a study of blood T cell repertoires in COVID-19. This table comes from immunoSEQ multiplex PCR, and its TCRdb copy is limited to in-frame clones, with some not included. Of about 94,000 clones listed, roughly 84% are singletons. Sequencing was done on a sample of peripheral blood. These receptors all come from a man aged 60 to 69 with acute or convalescent COVID-19. The CDR3 runs from the conserved cysteine through the conserved F or W. The order of the fields is J gene, D gene, clone size, V gene, CDR3 DNA, CDR3 protein. D genes are given only for firm matches. Not all rows give a size; the values are once, few, many and, for expanded clones, a class.

>TRBJ2-7|TRBD1|NA|TRBV30
TGTACCTTTACCGGGACAGGTACCGAAGAGCAGTACTTC
CTFTGTGTEEQYF
>TRBJ2-2|NA|NA|TRBV7-8
TGTGCCAGCAGCTTAGTCGGGGTAGCGAACACCGGGGAGCTGTTTTTT
CASSLVGVANTGELFF
>TRBJ1-1|NA|NA|TRBV6-6
TGTGCCAGCGGGGCGAACACTGAAGCTTTCTTT
CASGANTEAFF
>TRBJ1-1|NA|NA|TRBV30
TGTGCCTGGAATTATCAAGTTCAGTCGGAAGCTTTCTTT
CAWNYQVQSEAFF
>TRBJ1-2|NA|NA|TRBV7-8
TGTGCCAGCAGCTTGGGGCTCCGGGACTATGGCTACACCTTC
CASSLGLRDYGYTF
>TRBJ1-1|NA|NA|TRBV10-1
TGCGCCAGCAGTGAGTACAGGGATCGAAACACTGAAGCTTTCTTT
CASSEYRDRNTEAFF
>TRBJ1-2|TRBD1|NA|TRBV27
TGTGCCAGCAGAAACTTTACGGGCAGGGGGCTTGGGGGCTACACCTTC
CASRNFTGRGLGGYTF
>TRBJ1-2|TRBD1|NA|TRBV12-5
TGTGCTAGTGGTTTGTTTTCGGACAGGGTGAACTATGGCTACACCTTC
CASGLFSDRVNYGYTF
>TRBJ2-7|NA|NA|TRBV7-9
TGTGCCAGCAGCCCCCATCCCTACGAGCAGTACTTC
CASSPHPYEQYF
>TRBJ2-1|TRBD2|few|TRBV7-7
TGTGCTAGCAGCTTATGGGAGGGCAATGAGCAGTTCTTC
CASSLWEGNEQFF
>TRBJ1-1|NA|NA|TRBV11-2
TGTGCCAGCAGCTTAGATTGGTCAGGGAACACTGAAGCTTTCTTT
CASSLDWSGNTEAFF
>TRBJ2-7|NA|NA|TRBV29-1
TGCAGCGTTGAAGATCGGGGTTCCTACGAGCAGTACTTC
CSVEDRGSYEQYF
>TRBJ2-1|TRBD1|NA|TRBV10-3
TGTGCCATCATGGGACAGGGTAGGAATGAGCAGTTCTTC
CAIMGQGRNEQFF
>TRBJ1-2|NA|NA|TRBV29-1
TGCAGCGACCGGGACTCCTATGGCTACACCTTC
CSDRDSYGYTF
>TRBJ1-2|NA|once|TRBV5-1
TGCGCCAGCAGCTTGGGACAGGCCCTAAGTAAAGGCTACACCTTC
CASSLGQALSKGYTF
>TRBJ2-1|TRBD1|NA|TRBV29-1
TGCAGCGTTGAGATAGGGGGCGATGAGCAGTTCTTC
CSVEIGGDEQFF
>TRBJ1-2|NA|NA|TRBV7-9
TGTGCCAGCAGCTTCGAAGCTACCTATGGCTACACCTTC
CASSFEATYGYTF
>TRBJ1-2|TRBD1|NA|TRBV5-8
TGTGCCAGCATCACAGGACAGGGGGGGTTTCTCTATGGCTACACCTTC
CASITGQGGFLYGYTF
>TRBJ1-4|NA|NA|TRBV29-1
TGCAGCGCCCATCTCTCAGGGGAAAAACTGTTTTTT
CSAHLSGEKLFF
>TRBJ2-2|NA|few|TRBV6-5
TGTGCCAGCAGTTACCGGGGTGGCACCGGGGAGCTGTTTTTT
CASSYRGGTGELFF
>TRBJ2-5|NA|NA|TRBV14
TGTGCCAGCAGCCAAGAATTCGCGGGGTACCAAGAGACCCAGTACTTC
CASSQEFAGYQETQYF
>TRBJ1-1|NA|NA|TRBV2
TGTGCCAGCAGCCCCGGGGGAGTGACGAACACTGAAGCTTTCTTT
CASSPGGVTNTEAFF
>TRBJ1-6|NA|NA|TRBV7-3
TGTGCCAGCAGCTCCATGGGGCAGGGTACTTCACCCCTCCACTTT
CASSSMGQGTSPLHF
>TRBJ1-1|TRBD1|NA|TRBV7-2
TGTGCCACCCAGACAGGGATGAACACTGAAGCTTTCTTT
CATQTGMNTEAFF
>TRBJ2-1|NA|NA|TRBV5-4
TGTGCCAGCAGCGCGTATCTACAGTATTTCCCTTACAATGAGCAGTTCTTC
CASSAYLQYFPYNEQFF